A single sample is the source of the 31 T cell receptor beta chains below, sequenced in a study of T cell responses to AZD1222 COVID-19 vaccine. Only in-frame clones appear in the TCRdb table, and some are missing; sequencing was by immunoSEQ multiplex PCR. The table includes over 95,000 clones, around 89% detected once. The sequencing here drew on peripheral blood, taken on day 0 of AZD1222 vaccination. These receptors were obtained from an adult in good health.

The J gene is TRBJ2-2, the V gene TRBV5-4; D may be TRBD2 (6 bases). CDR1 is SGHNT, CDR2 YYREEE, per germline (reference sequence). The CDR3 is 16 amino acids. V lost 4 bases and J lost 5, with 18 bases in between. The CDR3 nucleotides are TGTGCCAGCAGCGGGGCTGCGGGGCCCGGAACCGGGGAGCTGTTTTTT. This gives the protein CASSGAAGPGTGELFF.

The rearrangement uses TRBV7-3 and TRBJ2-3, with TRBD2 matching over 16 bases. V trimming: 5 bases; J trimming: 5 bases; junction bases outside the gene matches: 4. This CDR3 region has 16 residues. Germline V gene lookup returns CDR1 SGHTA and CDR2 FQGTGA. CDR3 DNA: TGTGCCAGCAGCACGGGACTAGCGGGAGGGAAAGATACGCAGTATTTT. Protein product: CASSTGLAGGKDTQYF. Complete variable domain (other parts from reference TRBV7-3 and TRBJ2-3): GAGVSQTPSNKVTEKGKYVELRCDPISGHTALYWYRQSLGQGPEFLIYFQGTGAADDSGLPNDRFFAVRPEGSVSTLKIQRTERGDSAVYLCASSTGLAGGKDTQYFGPGTRLTVL.

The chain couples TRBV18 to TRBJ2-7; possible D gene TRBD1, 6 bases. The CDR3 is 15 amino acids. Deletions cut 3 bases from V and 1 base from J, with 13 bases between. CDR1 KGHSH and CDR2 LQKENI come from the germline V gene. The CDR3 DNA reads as TGTGCCAGCTCACCTCCCGGGACACGATCCTACGAGCAGTACTTC. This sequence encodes CASSPPGTRSYEQYF.

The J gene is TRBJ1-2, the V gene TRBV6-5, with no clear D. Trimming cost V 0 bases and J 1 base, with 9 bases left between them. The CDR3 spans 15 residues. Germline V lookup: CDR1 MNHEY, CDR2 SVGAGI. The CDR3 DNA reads TGTGCCAGCAGTTACTCCCTGGGTGATAACTATGGCTACACCTTC. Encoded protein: CASSYSLGDNYGYTF.

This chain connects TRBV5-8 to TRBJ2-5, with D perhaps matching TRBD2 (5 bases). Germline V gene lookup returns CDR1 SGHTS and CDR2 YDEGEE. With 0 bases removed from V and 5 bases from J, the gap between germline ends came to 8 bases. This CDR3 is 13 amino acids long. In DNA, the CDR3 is TGTGCCAGCAGCTTGGAGGGCGGGGAGACCCAGTACTTC. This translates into CASSLEGGETQYF.

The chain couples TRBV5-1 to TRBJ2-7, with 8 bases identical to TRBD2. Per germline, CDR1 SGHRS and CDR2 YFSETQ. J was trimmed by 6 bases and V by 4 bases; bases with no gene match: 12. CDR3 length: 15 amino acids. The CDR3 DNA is TGCGCCAGCAGCCTATTAGCGGGATCCTCGGGCGAGCAGTACTTC. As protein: CASSLLAGSSGEQYF.

Written as DNA, the CDR3 is TGTGCCAGCTTTAGGGGTTTCAATCAGCCCCAGCATTTT. It encodes CASFRGFNQPQHF. V and J are TRBV6-5 and TRBJ1-5; tentatively, D is TRBD1 (5 bases). V lost 8 bases to trimming and J lost 3 bases, with 11 bases between them. CDR1 and CDR2 (germline): MNHEY, SVGAGI. This CDR3 contains 13 residues.

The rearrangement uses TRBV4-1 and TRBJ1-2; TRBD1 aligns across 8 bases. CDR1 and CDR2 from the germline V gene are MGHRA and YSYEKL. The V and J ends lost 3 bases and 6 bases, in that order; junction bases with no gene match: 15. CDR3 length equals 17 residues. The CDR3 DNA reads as TGCGCCAGCAGCCACCCTCCCGGACAGGGCTCCGTCAATGGCTACACCTTC. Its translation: CASSHPPGQGSVNGYTF.

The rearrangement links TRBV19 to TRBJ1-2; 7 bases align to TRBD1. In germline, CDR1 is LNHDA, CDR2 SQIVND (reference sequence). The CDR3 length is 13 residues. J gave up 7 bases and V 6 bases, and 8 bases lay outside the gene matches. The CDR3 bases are TGTGCCAGTAGCCCGGGACAGCCGAGTGGCTACACCTTC. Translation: CASSPGQPSGYTF.

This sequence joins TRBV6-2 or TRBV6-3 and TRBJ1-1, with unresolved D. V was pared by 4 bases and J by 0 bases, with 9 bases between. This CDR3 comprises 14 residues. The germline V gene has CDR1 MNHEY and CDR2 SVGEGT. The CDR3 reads CASSLVTVNTEAFF. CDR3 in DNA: TGTGCCAGCAGTTTGGTCACTGTGAACACTGAAGCTTTCTTT.

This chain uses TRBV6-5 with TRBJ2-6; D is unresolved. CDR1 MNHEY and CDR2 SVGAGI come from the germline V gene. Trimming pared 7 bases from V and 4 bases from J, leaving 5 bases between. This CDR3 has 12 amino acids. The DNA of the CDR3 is TGTGCCAGCACCCGGGGGGCCAACGTCCTGACTTTC. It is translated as CASTRGANVLTF.

DNA for the CDR3: TGTGCCAGCAGCGTAGAGAGCGGGGGGTCGAACACCGGGGAGCTGTTTTTT. Protein sequence: CASSVESGGSNTGELFF. V is TRBV9 and J is TRBJ2-2, with TRBD2 identical over 9 bases. CDR1 and CDR2 from the germline V gene are SGDLS and YYNGEE. V dropped 0 bases and J dropped 0; count of bases not matched to a gene: 3. The length of the CDR3 is 17 residues. The full variable domain, rest sourced from reference TRBV9 and TRBJ2-2, is DSGVTQTPKHLITATGQRVTLRCSPRSGDLSVYWYQQSLDQGLQFLIQYYNGEERAKGNILERFSAQQFPDLHSELNLSSLELGDSALYFCASSVESGGSNTGELFFGEGSRLTVL.

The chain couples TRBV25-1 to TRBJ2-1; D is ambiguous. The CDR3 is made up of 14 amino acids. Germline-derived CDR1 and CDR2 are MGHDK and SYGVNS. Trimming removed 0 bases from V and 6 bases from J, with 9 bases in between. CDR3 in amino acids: CASSEYGPGNEQFF. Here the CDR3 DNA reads TGTGCCAGCAGTGAATATGGGCCCGGCAATGAGCAGTTCTTC.

CDR3 DNA sequence: TGTGCCAGCAGCTTGGGGCTCCAAGAGACCCAGTACTTC. Protein: CASSLGLQETQYF. The chain has TRBV5-8 and TRBJ2-5; D gene ambiguous. Germline CDR1 reads SGHTS; CDR2 reads YDEGEE. The CDR3 is 13 amino acids. The V end was cut by 0 bases, the J end by 1 base, with 4 bases between.

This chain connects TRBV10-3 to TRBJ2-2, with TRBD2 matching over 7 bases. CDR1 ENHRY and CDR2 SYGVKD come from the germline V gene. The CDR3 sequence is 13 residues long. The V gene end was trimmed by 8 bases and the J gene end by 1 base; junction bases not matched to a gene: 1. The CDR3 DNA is TGTGCCATCTCGGGGGGGAACACCGGGGAGCTGTTTTTT. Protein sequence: CAISGGNTGELFF.

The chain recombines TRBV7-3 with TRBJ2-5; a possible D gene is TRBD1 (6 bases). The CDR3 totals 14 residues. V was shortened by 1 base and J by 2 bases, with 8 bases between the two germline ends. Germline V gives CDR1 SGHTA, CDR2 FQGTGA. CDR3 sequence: CASSLMGTQETQYF. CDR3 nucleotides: TGTGCCAGCAGCTTAATGGGGACACAAGAGACCCAGTACTTC.

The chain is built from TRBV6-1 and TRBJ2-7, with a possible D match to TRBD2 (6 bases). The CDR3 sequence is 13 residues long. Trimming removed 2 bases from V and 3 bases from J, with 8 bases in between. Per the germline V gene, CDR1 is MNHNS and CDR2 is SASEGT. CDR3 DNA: TGTGCCAGCAGTGAATACGGGGGCTACGAGCAGTACTTC. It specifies CASSEYGGYEQYF.

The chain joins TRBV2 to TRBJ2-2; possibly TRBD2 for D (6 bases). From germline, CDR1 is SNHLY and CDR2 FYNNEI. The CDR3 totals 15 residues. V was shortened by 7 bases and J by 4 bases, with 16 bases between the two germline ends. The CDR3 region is CASTISGSVTGELFF. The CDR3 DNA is TGTGCCAGCACCATCAGCGGGTCCGTCACCGGGGAGCTGTTTTTT.

CDR3 DNA sequence: TGCGCCAGCAGCTTGGTGGCGGGAGCAGGATCTGGTGAGCAGTTCTTC. Protein: CASSLVAGAGSGEQFF. V gene TRBV5-1 combines with J gene TRBJ2-1; 7 bases line up with TRBD2. Trimming took 0 bases from V and 9 from J; bases not matched to a gene: 12. Germline lookup yields CDR1 SGHRS and CDR2 YFSETQ. The CDR3 totals 16 residues.

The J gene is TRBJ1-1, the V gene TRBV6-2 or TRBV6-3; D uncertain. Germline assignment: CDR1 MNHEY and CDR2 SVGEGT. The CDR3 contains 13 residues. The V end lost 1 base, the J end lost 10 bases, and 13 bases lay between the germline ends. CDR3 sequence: CASSYFITPRAFF. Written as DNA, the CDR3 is TGTGCCAGCAGTTACTTCATCACACCCCGAGCTTTCTTT.

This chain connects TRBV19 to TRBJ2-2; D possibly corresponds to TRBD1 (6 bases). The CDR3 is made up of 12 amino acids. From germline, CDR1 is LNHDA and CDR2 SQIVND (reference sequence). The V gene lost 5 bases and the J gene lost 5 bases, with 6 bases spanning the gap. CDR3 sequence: CASSQGTGELFF. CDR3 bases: TGTGCCAGTAGTCAGGGGACCGGGGAGCTGTTTTTT.

CDR3 sequence: CASSGGPESGNTIYF. The CDR3 bases are TGTGCCAGCAGCGGGGGGCCGGAATCTGGAAACACCATATATTTT. This chain links TRBV7-9 with TRBJ1-3; TRBD1 might be the D (6 bases). Germline CDR1 reads SEHNR; CDR2 reads FQNEAQ (reference sequence). The CDR3 runs 15 residues. Trimming pared 5 bases from V and 1 base from J, leaving 12 bases between.

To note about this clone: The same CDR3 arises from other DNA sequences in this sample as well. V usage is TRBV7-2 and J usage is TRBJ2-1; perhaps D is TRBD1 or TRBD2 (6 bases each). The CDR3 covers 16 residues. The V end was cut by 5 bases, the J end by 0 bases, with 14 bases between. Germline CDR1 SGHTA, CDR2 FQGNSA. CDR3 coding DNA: TGTGCCAGCAGCCTGAGGAGGGGGAGCTCCTACAATGAGCAGTTCTTC. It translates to CASSLRRGSSYNEQFF.

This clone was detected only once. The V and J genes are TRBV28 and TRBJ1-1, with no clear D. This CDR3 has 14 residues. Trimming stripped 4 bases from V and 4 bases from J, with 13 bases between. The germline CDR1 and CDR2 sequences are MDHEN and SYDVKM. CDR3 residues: CASSYRGGGTEAFF. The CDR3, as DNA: TGTGCCAGCAGTTATAGAGGAGGCGGCACTGAAGCTTTCTTT.

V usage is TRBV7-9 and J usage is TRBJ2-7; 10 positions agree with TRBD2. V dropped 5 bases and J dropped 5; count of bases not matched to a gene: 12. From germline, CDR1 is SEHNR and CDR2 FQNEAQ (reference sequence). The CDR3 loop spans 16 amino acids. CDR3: CASSQPPSGSFHEQYF. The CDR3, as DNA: TGTGCCAGCAGCCAGCCCCCTAGCGGGAGCTTCCACGAGCAGTACTTC. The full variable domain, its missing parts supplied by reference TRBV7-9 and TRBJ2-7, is DTGVSQNPRHKITKRGQNVTFRCDPISEHNRLYWYRQTLGQGPEFLTYFQNEAQLEKSRLLSDRFSAERPKGSFSTLEIQRTEQGDSAMYLCASSQPPSGSFHEQYFGPGTRLTVT.

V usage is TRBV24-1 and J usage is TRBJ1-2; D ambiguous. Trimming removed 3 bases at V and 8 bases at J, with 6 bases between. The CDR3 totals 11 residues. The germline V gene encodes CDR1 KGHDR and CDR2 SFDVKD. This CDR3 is CATSDVGGYTF. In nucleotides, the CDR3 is TGTGCCACCAGTGATGTGGGAGGCTACACCTTC.

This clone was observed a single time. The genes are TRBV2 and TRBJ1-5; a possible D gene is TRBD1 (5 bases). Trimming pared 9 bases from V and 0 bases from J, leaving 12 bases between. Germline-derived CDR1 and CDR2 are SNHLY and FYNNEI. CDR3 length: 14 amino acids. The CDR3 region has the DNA TGTGCCAGTCAGGGCCCTCATAGCAATCAGCCCCAGCATTTT. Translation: CASQGPHSNQPQHF.

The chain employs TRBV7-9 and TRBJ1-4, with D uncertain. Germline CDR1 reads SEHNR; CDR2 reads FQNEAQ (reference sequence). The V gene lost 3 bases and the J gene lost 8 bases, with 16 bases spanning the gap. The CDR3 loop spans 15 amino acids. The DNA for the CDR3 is TGTGCCAGCAGCTTGATCGGTTATCGGGAGGAAAAACTGTTTTTT. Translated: CASSLIGYREEKLFF.

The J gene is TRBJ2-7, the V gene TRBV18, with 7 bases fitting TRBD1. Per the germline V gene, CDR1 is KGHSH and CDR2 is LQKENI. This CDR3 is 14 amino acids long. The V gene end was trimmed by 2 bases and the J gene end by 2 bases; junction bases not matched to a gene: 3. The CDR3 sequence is CASSPGTVTYEQYF. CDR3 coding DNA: TGTGCCAGCTCACCAGGGACAGTAACCTACGAGCAGTACTTC.

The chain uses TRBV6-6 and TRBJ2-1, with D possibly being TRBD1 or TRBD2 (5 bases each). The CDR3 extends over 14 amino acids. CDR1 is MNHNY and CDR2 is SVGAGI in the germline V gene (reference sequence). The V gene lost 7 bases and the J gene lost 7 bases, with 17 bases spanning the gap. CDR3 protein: CASTLGQGANEQFF. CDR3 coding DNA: TGTGCCAGCACCTTGGGGCAGGGAGCGAATGAGCAGTTCTTC.

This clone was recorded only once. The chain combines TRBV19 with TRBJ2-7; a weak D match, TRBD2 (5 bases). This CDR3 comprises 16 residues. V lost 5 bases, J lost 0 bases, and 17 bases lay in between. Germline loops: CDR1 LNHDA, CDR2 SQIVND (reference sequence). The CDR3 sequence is CASSLGRGPSSYEQYF. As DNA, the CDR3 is TGTGCCAGTAGTCTCGGCCGGGGTCCGAGCTCCTACGAGCAGTACTTC.